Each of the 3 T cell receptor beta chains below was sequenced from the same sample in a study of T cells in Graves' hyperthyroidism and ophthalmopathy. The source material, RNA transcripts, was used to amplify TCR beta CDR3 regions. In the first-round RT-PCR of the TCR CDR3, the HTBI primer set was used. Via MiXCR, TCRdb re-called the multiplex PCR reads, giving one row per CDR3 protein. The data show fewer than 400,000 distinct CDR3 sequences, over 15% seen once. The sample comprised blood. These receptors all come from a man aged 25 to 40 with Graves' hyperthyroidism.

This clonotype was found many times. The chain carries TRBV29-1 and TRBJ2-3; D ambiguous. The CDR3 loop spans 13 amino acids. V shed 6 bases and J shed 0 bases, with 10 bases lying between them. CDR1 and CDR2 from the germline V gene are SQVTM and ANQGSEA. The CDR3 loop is CSVVAGSTDTQYF. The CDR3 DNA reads TGCAGCGTAGTTGCCGGTAGCACAGATACGCAGTATTTT.

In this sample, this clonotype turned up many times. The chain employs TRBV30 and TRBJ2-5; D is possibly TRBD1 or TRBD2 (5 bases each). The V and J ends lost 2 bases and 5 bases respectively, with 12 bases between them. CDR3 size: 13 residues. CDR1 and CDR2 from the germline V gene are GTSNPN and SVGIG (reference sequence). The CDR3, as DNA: TGTGCCTGGAGTACGGGCTGGGGGGAGACCCAGTACTTC. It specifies CAWSTGWGETQYF.

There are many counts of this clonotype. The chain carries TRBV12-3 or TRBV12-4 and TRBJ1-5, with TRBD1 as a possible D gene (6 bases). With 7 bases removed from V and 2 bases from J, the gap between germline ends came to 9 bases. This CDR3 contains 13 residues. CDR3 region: CASNNRGNQPQHF. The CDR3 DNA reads TGTGCCAGCAATAACAGGGGCAATCAGCCCCAGCATTTT.